Listed below are T cell receptor beta chains from one sample, sequenced in a study of T cell responses to AZD1222 COVID-19 vaccine. Sequenced by immunoSEQ multiplex PCR; TCRdb stores in-frame clones only, minus some. The repertoire holds some 48,000 clones, with approximately 83% as singletons. The sample here was peripheral blood, taken 28 days after the second AZD1222 dose. These receptors came from an adult who received the AZD1222 COVID-19 vaccine. Both conserved end residues are part of each CDR3. The D gene is left open where the match is weak. Size is stated for part of the rows, as once, few or many counts, or as a class when the clone is expanded.

>14|NA|TRBV28|TRBJ1-5|NA
TGTGCCAGCAGTAGTGGGTCCGAGGAGCAGCCCCAGCATTTT
CASSSGSEEQPQHF
>16|NA|TRBV5-4|TRBJ2-7|NA
TGTGCCAGCAGCTCCAGGGGAGGGGCTAAACCCTACGAGCAGTACTTC
CASSSRGGAKPYEQYF
>15|NA|TRBV11-2|TRBJ1-3|NA
TGTGCCAGCAGCCAGACGGTTGACGCGGGAAACACCATATATTTT
CASSQTVDAGNTIYF
>15|TRBD2|TRBV4-3|TRBJ2-1|NA
TGCGCCAGCAGCCAAGACCTAGCGGGACGCAATGAGCAGTTCTTC
CASSQDLAGRNEQFF
>15|TRBD2|TRBV7-9|TRBJ2-1|NA
TGTGCCAGCAGCTTACCAGCGGGAGGCCGCAATGAGCAGTTCTTC
CASSLPAGGRNEQFF
>15|NA|TRBV4-1|TRBJ2-3|once
TGCGCCAGCAGCCAAGGGGTGTGGGGTGGAGATACGCAGTATTTT
CASSQGVWGGDTQYF
>16|TRBD2|TRBV7-6|TRBJ2-1|NA
TGTGCCAGCAGCTCCCTAGCGGGAGGCTCCTACAATGAGCAGTTCTTC
CASSSLAGGSYNEQFF
>19|TRBD2|TRBV19|TRBJ2-1|NA
TGTGCCAGTAGTATTGGGACTAGCGGGAATTACCCCTTCTTTAATGAGCAGTTCTTC
CASSIGTSGNYPFFNEQFF
>13|NA|TRBV9|TRBJ2-7|NA
TGTGCCAGCAGCGTAGGGGTAGACTACGAGCAGTACTTC
CASSVGVDYEQYF
>15|TRBD2|TRBV5-1|TRBJ2-7|NA
TGCGCCAGCAGCTTGGGAGCGGGAGGATCCTACGAGCAGTACTTC
CASSLGAGGSYEQYF
>12|NA|TRBV7-9|TRBJ2-7|once
TGTGCCAGCAGCTTTTCGAGAGGGGAGCAGTACTTC
CASSFSRGEQYF
>13|TRBD2|TRBV29-1|TRBJ2-7|NA
TGCAGCGCAGAGGAAGCGGGGGGCTACGAGCAGTACTTC
CSAEEAGGYEQYF
>20|TRBD1|TRBV19|TRBJ2-4|NA
TGTGCCAGTAGTATAGATCGTCCAGGGGGTCGTTTAGTAGCCAAAAACATTCAGTACTTC
CASSIDRPGGRLVAKNIQYF
>15|NA|TRBV6-5|TRBJ1-2|once
TGTGCCAGCAGTTACCATGGAGACCCAAACTATGGCTACACCTTC
CASSYHGDPNYGYTF
>15|TRBD1|TRBV19|TRBJ2-2|NA
TGTGCCAGTAACCTGGACAGGGCGAACACCGGGGAGCTGTTTTTT
CASNLDRANTGELFF
>16|TRBD2|TRBV28|TRBJ2-3|NA
TGTGCCAGCAAGTACGGGGGGGGCAGGGGCACAGATACGCAGTATTTT
CASKYGGGRGTDTQYF
>17|TRBD2|TRBV28|TRBJ2-1|NA
TGTGCCAGCAGTCCTTTAGCGGGAGGGCCCTCCTACAATGAGCAGTTCTTC
CASSPLAGGPSYNEQFF
>14|TRBD1|TRBV5-4|TRBJ2-4|NA
TGTGCCAGCAGCTTCGGACAGGTTAAAAACATTCAGTACTTC
CASSFGQVKNIQYF
>15|TRBD1|TRBV7-8|TRBJ1-2|NA
TGTGCCAGCAGCCCACCGGGACAGGGAACCTATGGCTACACCTTC
CASSPPGQGTYGYTF
>17|NA|TRBV7-2|TRBJ2-3|NA
TGTGCCAGCAGATCCCGTGGGGCCCTCTTAAGGGATAATACGCAGTATTTT
CASRSRGALLRDNTQYF
>14|NA|TRBV6-5|TRBJ2-7|NA
TGTGCCAGCAGGACGCCCCGGGCCACGTTCGAGCAGTACTTC
CASRTPRATFEQYF
>15|TRBD1|TRBV18|TRBJ2-7|NA
TGTGCCAGCTCACCGCCGGGACAGGAGATCTACGAGCAGTACTTC
CASSPPGQEIYEQYF
>13|NA|TRBV27|TRBJ1-1|NA
TGTGCCAGCAGTTTTAGGATGAACACTGAAGCTTTCTTT
CASSFRMNTEAFF
>15|TRBD2|TRBV6-2/TRBV6-3|TRBJ2-3|NA
TGTGCCAGCAGTCGGACTAGCCGGGACACAGATACGCAGTATTTT
CASSRTSRDTDTQYF
>14|NA|TRBV5-1|TRBJ2-7|NA
TGCGCCAGCAGCCCATCTAGCGATTACTACGAGCAGTACTTC
CASSPSSDYYEQYF
>14|TRBD1|TRBV27|TRBJ2-3|NA
TGTGCCAGCTGCATAGGACAGGGGGCTTATACGCAGTATTTT
CASCIGQGAYTQYF